This T cell receptor beta chain was documented in a study of monozygotic twins with inflammatory bowel disease. Study results and limitations: The analysis failed to separate different T cell subtypes.

The CDR3 covers 14 residues. CDR1 is PRHDT, CDR2 FYEKMQ, per germline (reference sequence). Researchers ran eight separate cDNA reactions for each sample. TCRdb reprocessed the 5' RACE reads, with one entry per CDR3 protein and no DNA. The sample table sets out a few hundred thousand distinct CDR3 sequences. On this clonotype: Its antigen remains unidentified.

This chain connects TRBV13 to TRBJ2-1; TCRdb proposes TRBD1, but this gene call is untestable without DNA. The sample taken for sequencing was blood. This clonotype was sampled from a human donor with ulcerative colitis or Crohn's disease, or a healthy co-twin of an affected twin (not recorded which). The CDR3 reads CASSLGQGVGEQFF.